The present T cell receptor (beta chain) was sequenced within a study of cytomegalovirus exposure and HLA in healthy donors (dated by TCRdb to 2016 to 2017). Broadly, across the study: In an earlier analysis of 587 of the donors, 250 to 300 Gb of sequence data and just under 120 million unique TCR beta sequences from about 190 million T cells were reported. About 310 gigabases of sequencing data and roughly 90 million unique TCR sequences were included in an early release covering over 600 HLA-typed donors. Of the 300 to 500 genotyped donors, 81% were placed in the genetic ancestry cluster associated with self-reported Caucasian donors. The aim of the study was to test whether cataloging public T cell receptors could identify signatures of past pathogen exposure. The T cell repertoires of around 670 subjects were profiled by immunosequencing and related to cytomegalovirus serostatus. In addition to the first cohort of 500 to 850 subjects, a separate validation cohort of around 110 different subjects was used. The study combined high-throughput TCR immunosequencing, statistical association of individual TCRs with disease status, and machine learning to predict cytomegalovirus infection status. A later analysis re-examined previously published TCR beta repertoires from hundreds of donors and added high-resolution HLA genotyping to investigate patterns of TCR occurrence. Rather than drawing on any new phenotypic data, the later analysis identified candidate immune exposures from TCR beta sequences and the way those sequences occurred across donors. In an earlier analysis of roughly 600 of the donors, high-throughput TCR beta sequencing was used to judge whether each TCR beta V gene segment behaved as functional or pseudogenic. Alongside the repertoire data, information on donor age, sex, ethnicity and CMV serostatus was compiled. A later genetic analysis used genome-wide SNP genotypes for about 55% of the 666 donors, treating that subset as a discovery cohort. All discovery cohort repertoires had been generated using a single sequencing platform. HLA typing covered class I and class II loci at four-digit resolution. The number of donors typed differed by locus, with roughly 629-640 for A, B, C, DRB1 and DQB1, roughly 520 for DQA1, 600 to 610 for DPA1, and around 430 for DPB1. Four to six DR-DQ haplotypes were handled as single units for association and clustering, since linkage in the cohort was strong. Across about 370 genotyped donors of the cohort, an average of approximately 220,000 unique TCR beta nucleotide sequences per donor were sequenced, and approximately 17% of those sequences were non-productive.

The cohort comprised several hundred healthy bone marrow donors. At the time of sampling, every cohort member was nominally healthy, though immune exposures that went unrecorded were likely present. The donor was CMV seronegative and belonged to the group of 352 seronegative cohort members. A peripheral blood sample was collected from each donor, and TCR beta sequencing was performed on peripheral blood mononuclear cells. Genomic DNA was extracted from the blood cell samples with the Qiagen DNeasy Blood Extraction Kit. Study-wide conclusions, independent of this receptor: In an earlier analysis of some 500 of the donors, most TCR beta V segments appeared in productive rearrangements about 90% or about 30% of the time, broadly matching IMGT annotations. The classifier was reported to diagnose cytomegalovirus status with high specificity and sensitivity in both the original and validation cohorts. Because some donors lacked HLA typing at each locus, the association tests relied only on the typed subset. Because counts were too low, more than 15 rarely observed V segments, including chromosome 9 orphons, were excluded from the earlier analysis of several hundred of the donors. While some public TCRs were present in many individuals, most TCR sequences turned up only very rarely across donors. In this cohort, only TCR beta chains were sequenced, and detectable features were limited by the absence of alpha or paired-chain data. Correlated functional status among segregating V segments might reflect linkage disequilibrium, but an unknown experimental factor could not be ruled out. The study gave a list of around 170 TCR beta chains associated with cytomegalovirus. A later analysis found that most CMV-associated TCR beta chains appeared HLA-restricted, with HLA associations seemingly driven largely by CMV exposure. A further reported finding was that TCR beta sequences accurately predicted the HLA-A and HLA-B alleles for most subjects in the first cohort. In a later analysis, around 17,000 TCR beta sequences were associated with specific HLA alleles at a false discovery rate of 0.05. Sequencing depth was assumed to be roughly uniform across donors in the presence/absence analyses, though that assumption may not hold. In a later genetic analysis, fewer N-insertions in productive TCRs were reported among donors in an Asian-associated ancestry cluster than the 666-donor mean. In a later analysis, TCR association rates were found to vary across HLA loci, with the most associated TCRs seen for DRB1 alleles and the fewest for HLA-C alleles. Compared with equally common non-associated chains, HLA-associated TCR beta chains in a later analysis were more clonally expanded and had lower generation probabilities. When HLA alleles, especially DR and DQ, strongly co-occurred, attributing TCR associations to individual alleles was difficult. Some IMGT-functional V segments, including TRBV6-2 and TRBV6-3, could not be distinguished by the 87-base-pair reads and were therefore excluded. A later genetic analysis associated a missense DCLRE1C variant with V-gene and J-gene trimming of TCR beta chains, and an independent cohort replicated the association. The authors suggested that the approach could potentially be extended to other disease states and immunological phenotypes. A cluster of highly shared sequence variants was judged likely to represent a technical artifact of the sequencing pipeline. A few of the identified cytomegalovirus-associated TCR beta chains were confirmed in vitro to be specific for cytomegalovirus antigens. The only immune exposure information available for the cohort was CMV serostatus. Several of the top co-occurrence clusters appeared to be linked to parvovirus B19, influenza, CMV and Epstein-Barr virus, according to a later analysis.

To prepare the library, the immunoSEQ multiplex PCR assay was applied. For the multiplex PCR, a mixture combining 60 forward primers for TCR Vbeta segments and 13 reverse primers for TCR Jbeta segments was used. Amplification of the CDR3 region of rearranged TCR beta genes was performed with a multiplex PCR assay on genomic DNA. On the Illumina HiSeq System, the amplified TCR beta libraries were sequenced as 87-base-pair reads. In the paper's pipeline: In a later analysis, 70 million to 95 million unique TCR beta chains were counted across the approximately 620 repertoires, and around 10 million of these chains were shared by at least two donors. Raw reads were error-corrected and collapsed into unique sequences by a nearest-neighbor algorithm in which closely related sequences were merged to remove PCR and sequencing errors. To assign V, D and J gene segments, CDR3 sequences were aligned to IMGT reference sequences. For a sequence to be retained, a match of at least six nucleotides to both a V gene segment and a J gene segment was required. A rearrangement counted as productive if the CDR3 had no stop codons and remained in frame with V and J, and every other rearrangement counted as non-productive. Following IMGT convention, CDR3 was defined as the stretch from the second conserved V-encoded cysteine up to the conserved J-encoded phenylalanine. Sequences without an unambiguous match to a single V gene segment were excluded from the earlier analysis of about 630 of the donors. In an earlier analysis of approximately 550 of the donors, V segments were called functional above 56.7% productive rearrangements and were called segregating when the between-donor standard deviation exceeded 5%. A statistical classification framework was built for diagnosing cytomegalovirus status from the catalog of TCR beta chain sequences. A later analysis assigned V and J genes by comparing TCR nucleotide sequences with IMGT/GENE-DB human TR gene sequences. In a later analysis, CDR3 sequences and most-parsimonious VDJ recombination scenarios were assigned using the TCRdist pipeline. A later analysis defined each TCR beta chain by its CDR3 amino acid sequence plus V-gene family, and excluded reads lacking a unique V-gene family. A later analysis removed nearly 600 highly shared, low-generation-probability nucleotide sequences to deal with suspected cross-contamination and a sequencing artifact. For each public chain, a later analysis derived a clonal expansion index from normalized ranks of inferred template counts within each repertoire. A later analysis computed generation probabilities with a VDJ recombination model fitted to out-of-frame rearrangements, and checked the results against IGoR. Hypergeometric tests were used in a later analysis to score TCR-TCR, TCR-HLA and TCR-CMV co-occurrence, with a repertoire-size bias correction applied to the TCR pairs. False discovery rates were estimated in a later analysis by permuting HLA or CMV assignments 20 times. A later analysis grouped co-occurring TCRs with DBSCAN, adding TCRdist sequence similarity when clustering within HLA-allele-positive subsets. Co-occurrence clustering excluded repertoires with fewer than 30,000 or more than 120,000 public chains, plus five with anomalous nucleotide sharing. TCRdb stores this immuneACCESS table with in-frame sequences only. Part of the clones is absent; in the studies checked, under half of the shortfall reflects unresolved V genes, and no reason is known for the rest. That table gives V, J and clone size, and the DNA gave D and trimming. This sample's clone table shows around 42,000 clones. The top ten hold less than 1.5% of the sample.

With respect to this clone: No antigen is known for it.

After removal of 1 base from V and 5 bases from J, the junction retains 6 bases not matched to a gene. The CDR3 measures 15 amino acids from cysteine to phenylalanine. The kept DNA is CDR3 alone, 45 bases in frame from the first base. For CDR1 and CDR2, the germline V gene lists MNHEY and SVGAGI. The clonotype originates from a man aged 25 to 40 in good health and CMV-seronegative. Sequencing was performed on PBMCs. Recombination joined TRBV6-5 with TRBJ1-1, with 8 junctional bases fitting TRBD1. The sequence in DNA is TGTGCCAGCAGTTACTACCGACAGGGGCGGACTGAAGCTTTCTTT. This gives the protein CASSYYRQGRTEAFF.